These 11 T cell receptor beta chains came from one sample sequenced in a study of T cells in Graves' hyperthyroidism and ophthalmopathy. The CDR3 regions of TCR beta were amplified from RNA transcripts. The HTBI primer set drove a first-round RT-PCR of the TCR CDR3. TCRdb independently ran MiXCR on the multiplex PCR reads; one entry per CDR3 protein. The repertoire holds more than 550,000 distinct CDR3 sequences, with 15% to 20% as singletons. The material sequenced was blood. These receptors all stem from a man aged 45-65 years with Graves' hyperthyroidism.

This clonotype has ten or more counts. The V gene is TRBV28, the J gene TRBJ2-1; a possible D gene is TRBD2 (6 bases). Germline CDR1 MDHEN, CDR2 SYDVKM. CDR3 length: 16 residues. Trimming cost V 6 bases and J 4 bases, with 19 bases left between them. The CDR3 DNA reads TGTGCCAGCAGCTCGGCACTGCGGGAACCGTACAATGAGCAGTTCTTC. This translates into CASSSALREPYNEQFF.

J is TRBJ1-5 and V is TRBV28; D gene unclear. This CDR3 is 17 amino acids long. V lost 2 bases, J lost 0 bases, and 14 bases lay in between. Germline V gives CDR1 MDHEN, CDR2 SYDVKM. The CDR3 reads CASSLPGTPNSNQPQHF. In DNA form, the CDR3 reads TGTGCCAGCAGTTTACCTGGCACACCTAATAGCAATCAGCCCCAGCATTTT.

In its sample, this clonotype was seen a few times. This CDR3 is CASSLDGRFLNEQFF. CDR3 DNA sequence: TGTGCCAGCAGCTTGGACGGCCGTTTCTTAAATGAGCAGTTCTTC. The chain recombines TRBV5-5 with TRBJ2-1; no firm D call. CDR3 length: 15 residues. Trimming shortened V by 0 bases and J by 7 bases, and 14 bases separated the two germline ends. Germline V gene lookup returns CDR1 SGHKS and CDR2 YYEKEE (reference sequence).

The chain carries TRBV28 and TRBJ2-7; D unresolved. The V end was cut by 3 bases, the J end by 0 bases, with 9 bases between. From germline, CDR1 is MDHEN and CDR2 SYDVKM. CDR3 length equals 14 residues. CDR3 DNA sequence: TGTGCCAGCAGTTTCTCCACGAACTCCTACGAGCAGTACTTC. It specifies CASSFSTNSYEQYF.

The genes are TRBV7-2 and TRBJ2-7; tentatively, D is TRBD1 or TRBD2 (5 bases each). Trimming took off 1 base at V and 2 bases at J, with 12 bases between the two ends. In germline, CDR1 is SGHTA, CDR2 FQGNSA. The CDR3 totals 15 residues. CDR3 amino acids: CASSLGGTDPYEQYF. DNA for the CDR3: TGTGCCAGCAGCTTAGGGGGGACGGACCCCTACGAGCAGTACTTC.

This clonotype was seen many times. The CDR3 DNA reads as TGTGCCAGCAGCTTAGGGGATAGGGTGGCCAATCAGCCCCAGCATTTT. Residues: CASSLGDRVANQPQHF. The genes are TRBV11-2 and TRBJ1-5, with D uncertain. Between the trimmed V and J ends, which lost 1 base and 3 bases, there was a span of 13 bases. The CDR3 has 16 residues. CDR1 and CDR2 (germline): SGHAT, FQNNGV.

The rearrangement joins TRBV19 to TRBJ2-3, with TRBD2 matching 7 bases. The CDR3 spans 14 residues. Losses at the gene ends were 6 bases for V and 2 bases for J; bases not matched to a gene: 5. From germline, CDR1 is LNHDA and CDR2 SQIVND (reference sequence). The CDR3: CASSGGGFTDTQYF. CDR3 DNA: TGTGCCAGTAGCGGCGGGGGATTCACAGATACGCAGTATTTT.

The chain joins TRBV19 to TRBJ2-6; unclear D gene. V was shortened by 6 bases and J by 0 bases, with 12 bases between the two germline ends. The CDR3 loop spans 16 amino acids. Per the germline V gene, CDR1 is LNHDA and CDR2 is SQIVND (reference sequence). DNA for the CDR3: TGTGCCAGTAGCCGCCTGGCGGCCTCTGGGGCCAACGTCCTGACTTTC. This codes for CASSRLAASGANVLTF.

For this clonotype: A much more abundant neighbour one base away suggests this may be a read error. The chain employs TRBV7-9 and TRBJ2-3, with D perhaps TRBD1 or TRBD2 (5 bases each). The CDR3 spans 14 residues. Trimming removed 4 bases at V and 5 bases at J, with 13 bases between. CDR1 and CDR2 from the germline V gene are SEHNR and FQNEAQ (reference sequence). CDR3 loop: CASSSDWDGDTQYF. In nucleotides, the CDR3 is TGTGCCAGCAGCTCAGATTGGGACGGAGATACGCAGTATTTT.

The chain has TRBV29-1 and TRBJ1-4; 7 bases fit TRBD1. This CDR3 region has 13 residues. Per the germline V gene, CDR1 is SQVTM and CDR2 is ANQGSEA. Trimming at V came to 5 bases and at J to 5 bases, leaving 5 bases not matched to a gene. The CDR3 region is CSVMGQLNEKLFF. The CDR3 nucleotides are TGCAGCGTTATGGGACAGCTGAATGAAAAACTGTTTTTT.

The CDR3 sequence is CAWLQVHTCLFYEQYF. In DNA, the CDR3 is TGTGCCTGGTTGCAGGTCCACACTTGTCTGTTCTACGAGCAGTACTTC. The chain recombines TRBV30 with TRBJ2-7; D gene unclear. Between the trimmed V and J ends, which lost 5 bases and 3 bases, there was a span of 23 bases. This CDR3 has 16 amino acids. Germline loops: CDR1 GTSNPN, CDR2 SVGIG (reference sequence).